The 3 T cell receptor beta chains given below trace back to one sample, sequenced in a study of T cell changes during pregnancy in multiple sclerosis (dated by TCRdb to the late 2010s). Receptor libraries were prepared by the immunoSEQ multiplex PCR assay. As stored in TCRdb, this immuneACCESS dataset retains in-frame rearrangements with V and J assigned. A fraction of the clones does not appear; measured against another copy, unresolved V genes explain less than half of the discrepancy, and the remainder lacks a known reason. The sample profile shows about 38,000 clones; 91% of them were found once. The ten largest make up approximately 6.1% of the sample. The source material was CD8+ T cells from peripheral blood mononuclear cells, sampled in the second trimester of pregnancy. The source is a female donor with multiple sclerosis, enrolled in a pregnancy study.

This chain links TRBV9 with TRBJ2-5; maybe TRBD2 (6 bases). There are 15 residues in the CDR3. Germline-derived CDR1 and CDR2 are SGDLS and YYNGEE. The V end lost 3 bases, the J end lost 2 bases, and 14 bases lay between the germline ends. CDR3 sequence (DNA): TGTGCCAGCAGCGCCTACGGAGGGAGTCAAGAGACCCAGTACTTC. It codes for CASSAYGGSQETQYF.

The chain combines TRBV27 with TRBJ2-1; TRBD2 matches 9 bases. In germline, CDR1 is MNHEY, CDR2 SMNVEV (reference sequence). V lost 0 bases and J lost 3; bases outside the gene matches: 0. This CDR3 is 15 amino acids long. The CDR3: CASSLSSGGYNEQFF. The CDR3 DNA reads TGTGCCAGCAGTTTATCTAGCGGGGGCTACAATGAGCAGTTCTTC.

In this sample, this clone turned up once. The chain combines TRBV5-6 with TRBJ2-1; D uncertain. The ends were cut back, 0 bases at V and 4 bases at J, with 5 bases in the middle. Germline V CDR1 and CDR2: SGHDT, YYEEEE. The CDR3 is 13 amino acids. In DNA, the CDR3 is TGTGCCAGCAGCTTGGAACTATACAATGAGCAGTTCTTC. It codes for CASSLELYNEQFF.